This T cell receptor beta chain was observed in a study of T cells in Graves' hyperthyroidism and ophthalmopathy. This CDR3 comprises 14 residues. The germline gives CDR1 LNHDA, CDR2 SQIVND (reference sequence). The V gene lost 3 bases and the J gene lost 4 bases, with 12 bases spanning the gap. This clonotype was picked up many times. RNA transcripts gave rise to amplified TCR beta CDR3 regions. The HTBI set primed first-round TCR CDR3 RT-PCR. TCRdb redid the calling of the multiplex PCR reads with MiXCR, one entry per CDR3 protein. Of over 250,000 distinct CDR3 sequences detected, 17% appear once; the ten largest clones hold around 61%.

The sequencing input was blood. The rearrangement joins TRBV19 to TRBJ1-1, with TRBD1 as a possible D gene (5 bases). This TCR was sampled from a woman aged 55-69 years with Graves' ophthalmopathy. DNA of the CDR3: TGTGCCAGTAGTATCGGGACCCCGGGCACTGAAGCTTTCTTT. Protein sequence: CASSIGTPGTEAFF.